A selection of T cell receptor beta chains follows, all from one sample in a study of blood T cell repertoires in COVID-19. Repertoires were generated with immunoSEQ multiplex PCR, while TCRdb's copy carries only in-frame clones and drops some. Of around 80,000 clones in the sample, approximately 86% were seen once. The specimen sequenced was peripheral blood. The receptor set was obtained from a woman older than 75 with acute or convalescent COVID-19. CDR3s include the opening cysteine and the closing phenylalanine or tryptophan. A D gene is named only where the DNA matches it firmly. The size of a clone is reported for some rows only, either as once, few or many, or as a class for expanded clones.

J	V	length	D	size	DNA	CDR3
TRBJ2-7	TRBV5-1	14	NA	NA	TGCGCCAGCAGCTTGGCCGTAGGATCGAGGGAGCAGTACTTC	CASSLAVGSREQYF
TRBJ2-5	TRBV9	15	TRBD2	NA	TGTGCCAGCAGCTCGGGACTAGCGGGAGAAGAGACCCAGTACTTC	CASSSGLAGEETQYF
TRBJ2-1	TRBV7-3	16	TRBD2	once	TGTGCCAGCAGCATATCCGGGACTAGCGGGAACAATGAGCAGTTCTTC	CASSISGTSGNNEQFF
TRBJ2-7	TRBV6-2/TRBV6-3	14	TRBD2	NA	TGTGCCAGCAGTACCTATGGCGGGAGCTACGAGCAGTACTTC	CASSTYGGSYEQYF
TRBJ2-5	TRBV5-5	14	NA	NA	TGTGCCAGCAGCTTGGAAACTAACCAAGAGACCCAGTACTTC	CASSLETNQETQYF
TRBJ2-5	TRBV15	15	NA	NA	TGTGCCACCGGGGGGGCGGTCGGGCCCGGTAGGACCCAGTACTTC	CATGGAVGPGRTQYF
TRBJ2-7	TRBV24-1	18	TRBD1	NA	TGTGCATCCGGTTCCCGTACCGTTACCGGGACAGAGCCTTACGAGCAGTACTTC	CASGSRTVTGTEPYEQYF
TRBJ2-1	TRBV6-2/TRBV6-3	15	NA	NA	TGTGCCAGCGGCCCATGGAGCGGCTCCTACAATGAGCAGTTCTTC	CASGPWSGSYNEQFF
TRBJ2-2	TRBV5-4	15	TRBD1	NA	TGTGCCAGCAGCCCGGACAGGGTGGTAAGCGGGGAGCTGTTTTTT	CASSPDRVVSGELFF
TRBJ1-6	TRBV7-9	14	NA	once	TGTGCCAGCACCCTTACTGGGAGTGACTCACCCCTCCACTTT	CASTLTGSDSPLHF
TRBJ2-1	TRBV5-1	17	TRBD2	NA	TGCGCCAGCAGCTTGGACCCGGGACTAGCGTCACTTAGTGAGCAGTTCTTC	CASSLDPGLASLSEQFF
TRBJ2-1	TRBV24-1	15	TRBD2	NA	TGTGCCACATCGACCACCGGGACTAGCGCAAATGAGCAGTTCTTC	CATSTTGTSANEQFF
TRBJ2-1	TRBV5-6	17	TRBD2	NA	TGTGCCAGCAGCTTGGCTAGCGGGAGTATCACCTACAATGAGCAGTTCTTC	CASSLASGSITYNEQFF
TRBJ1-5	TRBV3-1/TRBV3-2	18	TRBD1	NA	TGTGCCAGCAGCCACCCAGAGGACAGGTCCAAGCCCCATCAGCCCCAGCATTTT	CASSHPEDRSKPHQPQHF
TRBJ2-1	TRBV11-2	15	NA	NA	TGTGCCAGCAGCCCGCTTGGGGGGAGTTACAATGAGCAGTTCTTC	CASSPLGGSYNEQFF
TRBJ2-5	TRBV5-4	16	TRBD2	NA	TGTGCCAGCAGCCTACCGGGACTAGCGGGAGTGAGGACCCAGTACTTC	CASSLPGLAGVRTQYF
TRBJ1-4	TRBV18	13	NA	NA	TGTGCCAGCTCACCACCGACAGATGGGAAACTGTTTTTT	CASSPPTDGKLFF
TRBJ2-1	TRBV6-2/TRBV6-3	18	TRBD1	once	TGTGCCAGCAGTAAACACCGGGACAGCGCGAGCTCCTACAATGAGCAGTTCTTC	CASSKHRDSASSYNEQFF
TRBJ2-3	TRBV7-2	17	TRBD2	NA	TGTGCCAGCAGCATTCTTCTAGCGGGAGGGCAAGGAGATACGCAGTATTTT	CASSILLAGGQGDTQYF
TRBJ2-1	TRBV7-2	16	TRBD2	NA	TGTGCCAGCAGTCCAACTAGCGGGAGGGCCTACAATGAGCAGTTCTTC	CASSPTSGRAYNEQFF
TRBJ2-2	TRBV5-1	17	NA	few	TGCGCCAGCAGCTTGGAAAGACCTGGGCCGAACACCGGGGAGCTGTTTTTT	CASSLERPGPNTGELFF
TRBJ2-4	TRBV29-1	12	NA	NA	TGCAGCGTTGGCCAAGGGGAAAACATTCAGTACTTC	CSVGQGENIQYF
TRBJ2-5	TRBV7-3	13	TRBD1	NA	TGTGCCAGCAGCCTTACAGGGGTAGAGACCCAGTACTTC	CASSLTGVETQYF
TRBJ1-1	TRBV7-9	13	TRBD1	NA	TGTGCCAGCAGCCTTACAGGGGGTACTGAAGCTTTCTTT	CASSLTGGTEAFF
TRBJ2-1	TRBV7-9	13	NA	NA	TGTGCCAGCAGACTTACAGGGTCCAATGAGCAGTTCTTC	CASRLTGSNEQFF
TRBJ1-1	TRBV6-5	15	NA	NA	TGTGCCAGCAAGTCCTTTCCAGGGGCGAACACTGAAGCTTTCTTT	CASKSFPGANTEAFF
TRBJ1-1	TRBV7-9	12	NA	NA	TGTGCCAGCCGCGAGGGGAACACTGAAGCTTTCTTT	CASREGNTEAFF
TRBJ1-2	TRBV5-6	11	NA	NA	TGTGCCAGCAGCCGGGGGTATGGCTACACCTTC	CASSRGYGYTF
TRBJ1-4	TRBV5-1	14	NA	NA	TGCGCCAGCAGCTTAACAGGGTTAAATGAAAAACTGTTTTTT	CASSLTGLNEKLFF
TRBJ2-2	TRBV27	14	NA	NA	TGTGCCAGCAGTTCCCTCGGGTGGACCGGGGAGCTGTTTTTT	CASSSLGWTGELFF
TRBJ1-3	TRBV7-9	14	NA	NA	TGTGCCAGCAGCCAACGGACAGCTGGAAACACCATATATTTT	CASSQRTAGNTIYF
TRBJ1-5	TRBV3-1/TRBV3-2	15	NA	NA	TGTGCCAGCAGCCAAGAGGGAAGGGAGAATCAGCCCCAGCATTTT	CASSQEGRENQPQHF
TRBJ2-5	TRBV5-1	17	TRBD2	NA	TGCGCCAGCAGCCCGGGACTAGCGGGAGTCTTCCAAGAGACCCAGTACTTC	CASSPGLAGVFQETQYF